Listed below are T cell receptor beta chains from one sample, sequenced in a study of blood T cell repertoires in COVID-19. TCRdb's copy holds only in-frame clones and misses some; the assay was immunoSEQ multiplex PCR. The sample contains around 99,000 clones, approximately 81% of which appear only once. Input material: peripheral blood. Source of these receptors: a human donor in a cohort sampled during active COVID-19. CDR3s include the opening cysteine and the closing phenylalanine or tryptophan. Each record gives: CDR3 protein, CDR3 DNA, clone size, D gene, J gene, V gene. D genes are given only for firm matches. Rows may omit the clone size; those that give it use once, few, many or a size class.

CASSPQGAGGQETQYF TGTGCCAGCAGCCCCCAGGGGGCGGGAGGGCAAGAGACCCAGTACTTC . . TRBJ2-5 TRBV7-3
CASSRTGRTSGRAYNEQFF TGTGCCAGTAGTAGGACAGGTAGGACTAGCGGGAGGGCCTACAATGAGCAGTTCTTC . TRBD2 TRBJ2-1 TRBV19
CASSAYTGGGEQYF TGTGCCAGCAGTGCCTATACAGGGGGAGGCGAGCAGTACTTC . TRBD1 TRBJ2-7 TRBV2
CASSPRGHEQYF TGTGCCAGCAGCCCCAGGGGGCACGAGCAGTACTTC . TRBD1 TRBJ2-7 TRBV27
CASSKVEGRGAEAFF TGTGCCAGCAGCAAAGTAGAGGGAAGAGGCGCTGAAGCTTTCTTT once . TRBJ1-1 TRBV21-1
CASSLVVYEQFF TGTGCCAGCAGCTTAGTAGTTTATGAGCAGTTCTTC . . TRBJ2-1 TRBV7-9
CASKAGGTPYNEQFF TGTGCCAGCAAAGCGGGAGGTACCCCCTACAATGAGCAGTTCTTC . TRBD2 TRBJ2-1 TRBV6-5
CASSLKSAGNEKLFF TGTGCCAGCAGCTTAAAATCGGCAGGTAATGAAAAACTGTTTTTT once . TRBJ1-4 TRBV7-6
CASSQEGGDRTTSEQFF TGTGCCAGCAGCCAAGAGGGAGGCGACAGAACAACGAGTGAGCAGTTCTTC . . TRBJ2-1 TRBV4-2
CASSPHRGPNQPQHF TGTGCCAGCAGCCCCCACAGGGGGCCCAATCAGCCCCAGCATTTT . TRBD1 TRBJ1-5 TRBV7-2
CASSGFGLAGNTGELFF TGTGCCAGCAGTGGTTTCGGGCTAGCGGGAAACACCGGGGAGCTGTTTTTT few TRBD2 TRBJ2-2 TRBV28
CAISESQGAGGYTF TGTGCCATCAGTGAGTCCCAGGGGGCAGGAGGCTACACCTTC . TRBD1 TRBJ1-2 TRBV10-3
CASRSLGGGETQYF TGTGCCAGCAGATCCCTGGGAGGGGGGGAGACCCAGTACTTC . . TRBJ2-5 TRBV7-2
CASSTFSSREGRETQYF TGTGCCAGCAGTACATTTTCTTCCCGGGAGGGCCGAGAGACCCAGTACTTC . TRBD2 TRBJ2-5 TRBV6-2/TRBV6-3
CAIRETVALGADTQYF TGTGCCATCAGGGAGACAGTCGCACTAGGCGCAGATACGCAGTATTTT . . TRBJ2-3 TRBV10-3
CASISDNTQYF TGCGCCAGCATCTCGGACAATACGCAGTATTTT . . TRBJ2-3 TRBV5-1
CASSLGGEYNEQFF TGCGCCAGCAGCTTGGGTGGAGAGTACAATGAGCAGTTCTTC . . TRBJ2-1 TRBV5-1
CASSPGTENTGELFF TGTGCCAGCAGCCCGGGGACTGAGAACACCGGGGAGCTGTTTTTT . . TRBJ2-2 TRBV7-9
CASSLGVSGNTIYF TGTGCCAGCAGCCTCGGGGTGTCTGGAAACACCATATATTTT once . TRBJ1-3 TRBV7-8
CAWSVPGDSGANVLTF TGTGCCTGGAGCGTGCCGGGGGACTCTGGGGCCAACGTCCTGACTTTC . . TRBJ2-6 TRBV30
CASRIFWGQGSNQPQHF TGTGCCAGTAGGATTTTCTGGGGGCAGGGCTCGAATCAGCCCCAGCATTTT . . TRBJ1-5 TRBV19
CASSPSGSDEQYF TGTGCCAGCAGCCCAAGCGGGAGCGACGAGCAGTACTTC once TRBD2 TRBJ2-7 TRBV3-1/TRBV3-2
CSAGGYQETQYF TGCAGCGCTGGGGGGTACCAAGAGACCCAGTACTTC once . TRBJ2-5 TRBV29-1
CASSRGGYGEQYF TGTGCCAGCAGTCGGGGGGGTTATGGCGAGCAGTACTTC . TRBD2 TRBJ2-7 TRBV6-2/TRBV6-3
CASSLVAGGGTEAFF TGTGCCAGCAGCTTAGTCGCAGGGGGTGGCACTGAAGCTTTCTTT few TRBD1 TRBJ1-1 TRBV7-2
CASSSPGQGKSDTQYF TGCGCCAGCAGCTCCCCGGGACAGGGAAAATCAGATACGCAGTATTTT . TRBD1 TRBJ2-3 TRBV5-1
CASSLGTGAGNSPLHF TGTGCCAGCAGTTTAGGGACAGGGGCCGGGAATTCACCCCTCCACTTT . TRBD1 TRBJ1-6 TRBV27
CASSPTTGNTEAFF TGTGCCAGCAGTCCTACGACAGGTAACACTGAAGCTTTCTTT . . TRBJ1-1 TRBV2
CSVGTGVTDTQYF TGCAGCGTGGGGACAGGGGTCACCGATACGCAGTATTTT . TRBD1 TRBJ2-3 TRBV29-1
CASSSSGGLGYTF TGTGCCAGCAGTTCATCAGGGGGCCTTGGCTACACCTTC . TRBD1 TRBJ1-2 TRBV12-3/TRBV12-4
CASSFTGRTYEQYF TGTGCCAGCAGCTTTACGGGAAGGACCTACGAGCAGTACTTC few . TRBJ2-7 TRBV7-2
CASTRRETGTDTQYF TGTGCCAGCACCCGGCGGGAGACGGGCACAGATACGCAGTATTTT few TRBD2 TRBJ2-3 TRBV5-4
CASSQDLRTGSPGANVLTF TGTGCCAGCAGCCAAGATCTGAGGACAGGGTCGCCTGGGGCCAACGTCCTGACTTTC . TRBD1 TRBJ2-6 TRBV14
CACLAGLLTDTQYF TGTGCCTGTCTAGCGGGCCTTCTCACAGATACGCAGTATTTT . TRBD2 TRBJ2-3 TRBV30
CAIRRTDMNTEAFF TGTGCCATCAGACGGACAGATATGAACACTGAAGCTTTCTTT . . TRBJ1-1 TRBV10-3
CASSLQGQPNQPQHF TGTGCCAGCAGTTTGCAGGGTCAGCCAAATCAGCCCCAGCATTTT . . TRBJ1-5 TRBV28
CASSARTGLAGEGETQYF TGTGCCAGCAGCGCCCGAACGGGACTAGCGGGAGAGGGAGAGACCCAGTACTTC . TRBD2 TRBJ2-5 TRBV11-2
CASSATGDLGNTIYF TGTGCCAGCAGCGCCACAGGGGATTTGGGAAACACCATATATTTT few TRBD1 TRBJ1-3 TRBV9
CASSYLRPTDTQYF TGTGCCAGCAGTTACCTCAGGCCCACAGATACGCAGTATTTT . . TRBJ2-3 TRBV6-5
CASSQDRGALPTGELFF TGTGCCAGCAGCCAAGATCGGGGGGCGCTGCCGACCGGGGAGCTGTTTTTT once . TRBJ2-2 TRBV14
CAWSVKGTGGGYTF TGTGCCTGGAGTGTAAAAGGGACAGGGGGTGGCTACACCTTC . TRBD1 TRBJ1-2 TRBV30
CASSGQVPSGNTIYF TGTGCCAGCAGTGGCCAGGTCCCCTCTGGAAACACCATATATTTT . . TRBJ1-3 TRBV28
CASSSGGTLFLYGYTF TGTGCCAGCAGTTCGGGGGGGACACTATTTCTCTATGGCTACACCTTC . . TRBJ1-2 TRBV5-4
CASSKKSPGDPGGETQYF TGTGCCAGCAGCAAAAAGTCCCCCGGGGATCCCGGGGGAGAGACCCAGTACTTC . . TRBJ2-5 TRBV21-1
CASSTTLLGQGGYTF TGTGCCAGCAGCACCACTCTACTAGGACAGGGTGGCTACACCTTC . TRBD1 TRBJ1-2 TRBV5-5
CASSATTNQPQHF TGTGCCAGCAGCGCGACTACCAATCAGCCCCAGCATTTT . . TRBJ1-5 TRBV3-1/TRBV3-2